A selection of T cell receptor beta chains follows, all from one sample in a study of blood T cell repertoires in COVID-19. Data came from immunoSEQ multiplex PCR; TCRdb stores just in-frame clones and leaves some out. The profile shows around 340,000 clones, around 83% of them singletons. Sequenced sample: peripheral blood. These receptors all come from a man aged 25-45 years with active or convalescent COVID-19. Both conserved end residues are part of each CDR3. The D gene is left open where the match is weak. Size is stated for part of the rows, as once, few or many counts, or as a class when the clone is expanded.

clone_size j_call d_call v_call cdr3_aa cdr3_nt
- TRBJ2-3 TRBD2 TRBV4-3 CASSQGTSGGTDTQYF TGCGCCAGCAGCCAAGGGACTAGCGGGGGTACAGATACGCAGTATTTT
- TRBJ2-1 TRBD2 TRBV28 CASSFSGNGGHNEQFF TGTGCCAGCAGTTTTAGCGGGAACGGGGGCCACAATGAGCAGTTCTTC
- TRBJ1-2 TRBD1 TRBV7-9 CASSSPSGTGLRGYTF TGTGCCAGCAGCTCTCCGTCCGGGACAGGGTTGAGGGGCTACACCTTC
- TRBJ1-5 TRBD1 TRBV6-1 CASSEVAGTGDQPQHF TGTGCCAGCAGTGAAGTGGCCGGGACAGGGGATCAGCCCCAGCATTTT
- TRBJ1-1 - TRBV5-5 CASSLAVSGNTEAFF TGTGCCAGCAGCTTGGCGGTCAGCGGGAACACTGAAGCTTTCTTT
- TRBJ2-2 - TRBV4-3 CASSQTQENTGELFF TGCGCCAGCAGCCAAACGCAGGAGAACACCGGGGAGCTGTTTTTT
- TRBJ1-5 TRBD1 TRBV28 CASSPPEGAGNQPQHF TGTGCCAGCAGTCCTCCGGAGGGGGCTGGCAATCAGCCCCAGCATTTT
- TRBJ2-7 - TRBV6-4 CASIYYEQYF TGTGCCAGCATTTACTACGAGCAGTACTTC
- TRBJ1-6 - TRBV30 CAWNTNPRYNSPLHF TGTGCCTGGAACACTAATCCTAGATATAATTCACCCCTCCACTTT
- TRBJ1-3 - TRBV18 CASSPGASSGNTIYF TGTGCCAGCTCACCAGGGGCCAGCTCTGGAAACACCATATATTTT
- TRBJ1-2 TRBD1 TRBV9 CASSPRTGLGEGYTF TGTGCCAGCAGCCCCCGGACAGGATTAGGAGAGGGCTACACCTTC
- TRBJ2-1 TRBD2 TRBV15 CATRATSVSSYNEQFF TGTGCCACCAGGGCCACTAGCGTATCCTCCTACAATGAGCAGTTCTTC
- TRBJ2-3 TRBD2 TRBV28 CASNTGTSGSTDTQYF TGTGCCAGCAACACCGGGACTAGCGGGTCCACAGATACGCAGTATTTT
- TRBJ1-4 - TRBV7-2 CASSRSRSGNEKLFF TGTGCCAGCAGCCGGAGTCGGTCCGGAAATGAAAAACTGTTTTTT
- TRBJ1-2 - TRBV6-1 CASSVAFVGQNYGYTF TGTGCCAGCAGTGTCGCTTTTGTCGGACAGAACTATGGCTACACCTTC
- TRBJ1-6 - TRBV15 CATRAGGDNSPLHF TGTGCCACCAGGGCTGGAGGAGATAATTCACCCCTCCACTTT
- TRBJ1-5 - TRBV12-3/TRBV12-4 CASSLSVNQPQHF TGTGCCAGCAGTTTATCAGTCAATCAGCCCCAGCATTTT
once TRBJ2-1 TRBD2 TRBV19 CASSNPGLAGVESYNEQFF TGTGCCAGTAGTAACCCGGGACTAGCGGGAGTAGAGTCCTACAATGAGCAGTTCTTC
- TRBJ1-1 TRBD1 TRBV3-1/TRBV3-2 CASSARDRGTEAFF TGTGCCAGCAGCGCCCGGGACAGGGGGACTGAAGCTTTCTTT
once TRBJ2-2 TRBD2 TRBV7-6 CASSDRERGNTGELFF TGTGCCAGCAGCGATCGGGAGCGGGGTAACACCGGGGAGCTGTTTTTT
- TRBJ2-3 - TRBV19 CASSPRGANTDTQYF TGTGCCAGTAGTCCCCGGGGAGCGAACACAGATACGCAGTATTTT
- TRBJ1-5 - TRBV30 CAWRATSNQPQHF TGTGCCTGGAGGGCAACCAGCAATCAGCCCCAGCATTTT
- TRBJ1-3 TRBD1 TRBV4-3 CASSRGQGPGNTIYF TGCGCCAGCAGCCGGGGACAGGGTCCTGGAAACACCATATATTTT
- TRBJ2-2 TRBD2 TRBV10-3 CAIAGSNTGELFF TGTGCCATAGCGGGGTCGAACACCGGGGAGCTGTTTTTT
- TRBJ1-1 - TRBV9 CASSARDDNTEAFF TGTGCCAGCAGCGCCAGGGATGACAACACTGAAGCTTTCTTT
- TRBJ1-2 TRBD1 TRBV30 CAWQDRAYYGYTF TGTGCCTGGCAGGACAGGGCTTACTATGGCTACACCTTC
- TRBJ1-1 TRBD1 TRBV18 CASSLAGTGGASTEAFF TGTGCCAGCTCACTAGCCGGGACAGGGGGTGCTTCCACTGAAGCTTTCTTT
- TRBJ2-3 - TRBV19 CASRETGAPTDTQYF TGTGCCAGTAGGGAGACGGGAGCGCCCACAGATACGCAGTATTTT
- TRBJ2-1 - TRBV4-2 CASSQRDFPGNEQFF TGTGCCAGCAGCCAACGGGACTTCCCTGGGAATGAGCAGTTCTTC
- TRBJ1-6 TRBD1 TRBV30 CAWSKEGARNSPLHF TGTGCCTGGAGTAAAGAGGGGGCCCGTAATTCACCCCTCCACTTT
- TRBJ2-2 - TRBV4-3 CASSQEGRGFHTGELFF TGCGCCAGCAGCCAAGAGGGCCGTGGCTTTCACACCGGGGAGCTGTTTTTT
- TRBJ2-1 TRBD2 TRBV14 CASSQLGGLAGASSYNEQFF TGTGCCAGCAGCCAACTCGGCGGGCTAGCGGGTGCTAGCTCCTACAATGAGCAGTTCTTC
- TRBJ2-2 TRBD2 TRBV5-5 CASNVRPAGGPTGELFF TGTGCCAGCAACGTCAGACCCGCGGGAGGGCCCACCGGGGAGCTGTTTTTT
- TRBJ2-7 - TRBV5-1 CASSFAPESSYEQYF TGCGCCAGCAGCTTCGCCCCCGAGTCCTCCTACGAGCAGTACTTC
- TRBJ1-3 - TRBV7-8 CASSLRGQQEFGNTIYF TGTGCCAGCAGCTTAAGAGGGCAGCAGGAGTTTGGAAACACCATATATTTT
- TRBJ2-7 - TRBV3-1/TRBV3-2 CASSQAGYEGEQYF TGTGCCAGCAGCCAAGCTGGGTACGAGGGCGAGCAGTACTTC
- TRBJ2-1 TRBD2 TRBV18 CASSPSGSSYNEQFF TGTGCCAGCTCACCTAGCGGGAGCTCCTACAATGAGCAGTTCTTC
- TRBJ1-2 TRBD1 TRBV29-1 CSVLQGAEYGYTF TGCAGCGTTCTACAGGGGGCAGAGTATGGCTACACCTTC
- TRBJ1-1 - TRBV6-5 CASSYRVNTEAFF TGTGCCAGCAGTTACCGGGTGAACACTGAAGCTTTCTTT
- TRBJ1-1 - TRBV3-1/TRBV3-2 CASSQAVNTEAFF TGTGCCAGCAGCCAAGCAGTGAACACTGAAGCTTTCTTT
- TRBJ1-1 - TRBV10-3 CAISGEPNTEAFF TGTGCCATCAGTGGAGAACCAAACACTGAAGCTTTCTTT
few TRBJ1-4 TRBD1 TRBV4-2 CASSRQGSANEKLFF TGTGCCAGCAGCCGACAGGGGAGTGCTAATGAAAAACTGTTTTTT
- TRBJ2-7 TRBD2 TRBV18 CASSPRTASLGRDEQYF TGTGCCAGCTCACCACGAACGGCTAGTCTCGGGAGGGACGAGCAGTACTTC
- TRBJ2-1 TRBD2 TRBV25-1 CASSEYGGGAGEQFF TGTGCCAGCAGTGAATACGGCGGGGGGGCCGGTGAGCAGTTCTTC
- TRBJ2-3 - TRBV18 CASSEQSSGTDTQYF TGTGCCAGCTCAGAACAGAGTAGTGGCACAGATACGCAGTATTTT
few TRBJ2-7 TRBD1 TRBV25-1 CASRTGTVYEQYF TGTGCCAGCAGGACAGGGACAGTCTACGAGCAGTACTTC
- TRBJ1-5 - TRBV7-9 CASSLHSNQPQHF TGTGCCAGCAGCTTACATAGCAATCAGCCCCAGCATTTT
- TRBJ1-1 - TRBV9 CASSGTGPAFF TGTGCCAGCAGCGGAACAGGGCCAGCTTTCTTT
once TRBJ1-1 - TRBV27 CASSPRGTEAFF TGTGCCAGCAGCCCCCGAGGGACTGAAGCTTTCTTT
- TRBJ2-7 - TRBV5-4 CASSRDSRSSYEQYF TGTGCCAGCAGTCGCGACAGCAGGAGCTCCTACGAGCAGTACTTC
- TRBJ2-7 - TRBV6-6 CAREGATYEQYF TGTGCCAGAGAGGGTGCGACCTACGAGCAGTACTTC
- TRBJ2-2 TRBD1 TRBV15 CATSNRGAGELFF TGTGCCACCAGCAACAGGGGGGCCGGGGAGCTGTTTTTT
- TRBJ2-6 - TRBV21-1 CASSKRGGQTSGANVLTF TGTGCCAGCAGCAAAAGGGGTGGACAGACCTCTGGGGCCAACGTCCTGACTTTC
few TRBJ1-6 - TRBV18 CASSPPSRNSPLHF TGTGCCAGCTCACCACCTTCCAGGAATTCACCCCTCCACTTT
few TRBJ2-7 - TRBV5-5 CASSLIIADDEQYF TGTGCCAGCAGCTTGATAATTGCGGATGACGAGCAGTACTTC
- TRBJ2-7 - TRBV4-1 CASSLAHGGEQYF TGCGCCAGCAGCCTAGCCCACGGAGGCGAGCAGTACTTC
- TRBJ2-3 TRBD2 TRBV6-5 CASSRREGDTQYF TGTGCCAGCAGTCGGCGGGAGGGAGATACGCAGTATTTT
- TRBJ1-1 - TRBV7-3 CASSFAGNTEAFF TGTGCCAGCAGCTTCGCAGGGAACACTGAAGCTTTCTTT
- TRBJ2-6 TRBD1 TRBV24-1 CATSAGQANSGANVLTF TGTGCCACCAGTGCAGGACAGGCCAACTCTGGGGCCAACGTCCTGACTTTC
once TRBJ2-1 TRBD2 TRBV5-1 CASSPMPSGNAYNEQFF TGCGCCAGCAGCCCGATGCCAAGCGGGAACGCCTACAATGAGCAGTTCTTC